One and the same sample provided the 10 T cell receptor beta chains below, sequenced in a study of CD8 T cells in Susac syndrome. When the RNA was reverse transcribed, random hexamers were used with an input of about 0.5 to 1 ug. TCRdb reprocessed the immunoSEQ multiplex PCR reads with MiXCR, giving one entry per CDR3 protein. The sample carries 120,000 to 150,000 distinct CDR3 sequences, 94% recorded once. The sequencing input was CD4+ T cells from PBMCs. These receptors were collected from a human donor in good health.

The V gene is TRBV6-2 or TRBV6-3, the J gene TRBJ2-1; 11 nucleotides agree with TRBD2. Trimming removed 3 bases from V and 5 bases from J; junction bases left unmatched: 6. This CDR3 spans 16 amino acids. Germline CDR1 is MNHEY and CDR2 is SVGEGT. CDR3 region: CASSYESTSGNNEQFF. The DNA of the CDR3 is TGTGCCAGCAGTTATGAGTCGACTAGCGGGAACAATGAGCAGTTCTTC.

The rearrangement uses TRBV28 and TRBJ2-3; D is unresolved. Trimming took 3 bases from V and 2 from J, leaving 6 bases between them. Looked up from germline, CDR1 is MDHEN and CDR2 is SYDVKM. The CDR3 totals 13 residues. For the CDR3, the DNA is TGTGCCAGCAGTTTCCCAAACACAGATACGCAGTATTTT. Translating it yields CASSFPNTDTQYF.

The V and J genes are TRBV27 and TRBJ1-2, with TRBD1 as a possible D gene (5 bases). Trimming took off 3 bases at V and 8 bases at J, with 10 bases between the two ends. Germline V CDR1 and CDR2: MNHEY, SMNVEV (reference sequence). The CDR3 is made up of 12 amino acids. The CDR3 is CASSLKGLGYTF. CDR3 bases: TGTGCCAGCAGTTTGAAGGGGCTAGGCTACACCTTC.

V is TRBV3-1 and J is TRBJ2-5; weak D call: TRBD2 (5 bases). The germline V gene encodes CDR1 LGHDT and CDR2 YNNKEL (reference sequence). The CDR3 is made up of 13 amino acids. Trimming removed 3 bases from V and 9 bases from J, with 14 bases in between. This CDR3 is CASSHSSMSAQYF. The CDR3 DNA is TGTGCCAGCAGCCATTCTAGCATGTCGGCCCAGTACTTC.

The chain links TRBV25-1 to TRBJ1-2; 7 bases match TRBD1. The CDR3 sequence is 14 residues long. V lost 8 bases and J lost 4; bases outside the gene matches: 10. Germline loops: CDR1 MGHDK, CDR2 SYGVNS. CDR3: CASAISGGSYGYTF. The CDR3 nucleotides read TGTGCCAGCGCTATCTCAGGGGGTTCCTATGGCTACACCTTC.

This sequence joins TRBV9 and TRBJ1-1; the D gene is possibly TRBD1 (6 bases). This CDR3 has 17 amino acids. Germline CDR1 SGDLS, CDR2 YYNGEE. Trimming took off 0 bases at V and 0 bases at J, with 15 bases between the two ends. The CDR3 DNA is TGTGCCAGCAGCGTAGATCCACCGACAGGAATGAACACTGAAGCTTTCTTT. Translated: CASSVDPPTGMNTEAFF. Drawing the rest from reference TRBV9 and TRBJ1-1, the complete variable domain is DSGVTQTPKHLITATGQRVTLRCSPRSGDLSVYWYQQSLDQGLQFLIQYYNGEERAKGNILERFSAQQFPDLHSELNLSSLELGDSALYFCASSVDPPTGMNTEAFFGQGTRLTVV.

The CDR3 nucleotides are TGTGCCAGCAGCGTGAGACAGGGATTTAACAATGAGCAGTTCTTC. This gives the protein CASSVRQGFNNEQFF. The chain employs TRBV9 and TRBJ2-1; the match to TRBD1 covers 7 bases. Germline assignment: CDR1 SGDLS and CDR2 YYNGEE. The CDR3 has 15 amino acids. The trim removed 2 bases at V and 5 bases at J, leaving 7 bases unmatched.

The genes are TRBV9 and TRBJ1-4; D possibly corresponds to TRBD1 (5 bases). This CDR3 is built from 14 residues. Trimming took 7 bases from V and 6 from J, leaving 16 bases between them. Germline loops: CDR1 SGDLS, CDR2 YYNGEE. The CDR3 reads CASSRPGRDEKLFF. For the CDR3, the DNA is TGTGCCAGCTCAAGACCAGGGAGGGATGAAAAACTGTTTTTT. Full variable domain (rest looked up from reference TRBV9 and TRBJ1-4): DSGVTQTPKHLITATGQRVTLRCSPRSGDLSVYWYQQSLDQGLQFLIQYYNGEERAKGNILERFSAQQFPDLHSELNLSSLELGDSALYFCASSRPGRDEKLFFGSGTQLSVL.

This clonotype was found once. The chain joins TRBV19 to TRBJ2-5, with D uncertain. The CDR3 totals 15 residues. The V end lost 5 bases, the J end lost 5 bases, and 18 bases lay between the germline ends. Germline loops: CDR1 LNHDA, CDR2 SQIVND (reference sequence). CDR3 nucleotide sequence: TGTGCCAGTAGTCCCGGGCCTACCTTGAGGGAGACCCAGTACTTC. Translation: CASSPGPTLRETQYF.

V and J are TRBV27 and TRBJ2-5; maybe TRBD2 (5 bases). The CDR3 runs 13 residues. CDR1 and CDR2 from the germline V gene are MNHEY and SMNVEV (reference sequence). Trimming cost V 3 bases and J 7 bases, with 12 bases left between them. This CDR3 is CASSFGLDRTQYF. CDR3 coding DNA: TGTGCCAGCAGTTTCGGACTCGACCGGACCCAGTACTTC.